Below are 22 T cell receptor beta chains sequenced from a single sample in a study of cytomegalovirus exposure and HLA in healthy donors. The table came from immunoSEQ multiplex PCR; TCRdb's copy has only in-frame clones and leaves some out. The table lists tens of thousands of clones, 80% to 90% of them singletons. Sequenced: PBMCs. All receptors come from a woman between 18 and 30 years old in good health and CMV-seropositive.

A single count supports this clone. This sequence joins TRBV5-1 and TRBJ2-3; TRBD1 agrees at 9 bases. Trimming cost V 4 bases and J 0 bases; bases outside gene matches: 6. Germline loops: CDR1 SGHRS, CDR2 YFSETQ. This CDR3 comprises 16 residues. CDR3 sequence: CASSETGTGSTDTQYF. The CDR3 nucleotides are TGCGCCAGCAGCGAAACCGGGACAGGGAGCACAGATACGCAGTATTTT.

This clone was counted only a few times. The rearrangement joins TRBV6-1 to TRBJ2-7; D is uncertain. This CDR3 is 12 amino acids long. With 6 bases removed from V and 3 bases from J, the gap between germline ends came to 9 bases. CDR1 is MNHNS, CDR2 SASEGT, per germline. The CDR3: CASSQPSYEQYF. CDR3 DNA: TGTGCCAGCAGCCAACCCAGCTACGAGCAGTACTTC.

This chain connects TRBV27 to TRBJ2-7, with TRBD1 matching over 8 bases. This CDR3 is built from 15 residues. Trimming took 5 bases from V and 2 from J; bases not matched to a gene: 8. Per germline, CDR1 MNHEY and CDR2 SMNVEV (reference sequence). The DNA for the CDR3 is TGTGCCAGCAGTCCTCGGACAGGGCGGACCTACGAGCAGTACTTC. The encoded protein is CASSPRTGRTYEQYF.

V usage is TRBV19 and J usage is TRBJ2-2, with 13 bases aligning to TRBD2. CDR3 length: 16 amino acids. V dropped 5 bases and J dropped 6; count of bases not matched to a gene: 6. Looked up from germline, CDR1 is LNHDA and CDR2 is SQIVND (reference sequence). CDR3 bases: TGTGCCAGTAGTCGCGGACTAGCGGGAGCTCCCGGGGAGCTGTTTTTT. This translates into CASSRGLAGAPGELFF.

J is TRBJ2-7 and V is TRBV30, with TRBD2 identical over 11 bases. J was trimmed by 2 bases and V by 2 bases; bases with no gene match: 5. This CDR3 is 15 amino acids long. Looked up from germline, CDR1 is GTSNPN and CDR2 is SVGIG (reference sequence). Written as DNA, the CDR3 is TGTGCCTGGAGTAAGGGACTAGCGGCTCCCTACGAGCAGTACTTC. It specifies CAWSKGLAAPYEQYF.

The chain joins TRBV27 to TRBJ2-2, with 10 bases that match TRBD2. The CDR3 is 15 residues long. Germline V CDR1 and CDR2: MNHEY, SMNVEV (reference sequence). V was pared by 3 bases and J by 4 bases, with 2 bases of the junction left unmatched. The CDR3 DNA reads TGTGCCAGCAGTTTTCCTAGCGGGGGCACCGGGGAGCTGTTTTTT. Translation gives CASSFPSGGTGELFF.

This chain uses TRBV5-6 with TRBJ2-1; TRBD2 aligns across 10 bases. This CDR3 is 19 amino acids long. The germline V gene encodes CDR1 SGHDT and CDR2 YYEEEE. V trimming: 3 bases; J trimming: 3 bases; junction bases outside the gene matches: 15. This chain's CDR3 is CASSWLGWALAGDYNEQFF. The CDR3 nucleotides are TGTGCCAGCAGCTGGTTGGGATGGGCCCTAGCGGGAGACTACAATGAGCAGTTCTTC.

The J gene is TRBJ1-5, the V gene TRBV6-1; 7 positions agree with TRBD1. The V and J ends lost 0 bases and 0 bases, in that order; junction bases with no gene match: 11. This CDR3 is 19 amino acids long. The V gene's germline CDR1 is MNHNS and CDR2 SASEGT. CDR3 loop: CASSEARQGGGSSNQPQHF. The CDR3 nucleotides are TGTGCCAGCAGTGAAGCTCGACAGGGTGGAGGGAGTAGCAATCAGCCCCAGCATTTT.

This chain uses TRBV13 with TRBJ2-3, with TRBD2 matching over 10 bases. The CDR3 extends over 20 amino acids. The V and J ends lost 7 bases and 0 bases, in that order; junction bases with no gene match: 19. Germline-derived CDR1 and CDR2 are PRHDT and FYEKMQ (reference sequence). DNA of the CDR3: TGTGCCAGCACCCCAAAGGAGGGGGGACTAGCGTATACTAGCACAGATACGCAGTATTTT. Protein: CASTPKEGGLAYTSTDTQYF.

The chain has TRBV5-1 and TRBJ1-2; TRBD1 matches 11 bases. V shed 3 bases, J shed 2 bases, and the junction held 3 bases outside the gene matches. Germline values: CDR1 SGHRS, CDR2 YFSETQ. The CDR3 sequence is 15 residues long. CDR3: CASSSGTGGNYGYTF. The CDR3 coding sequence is TGCGCCAGCAGCTCCGGGACAGGGGGAAACTATGGCTACACCTTC.

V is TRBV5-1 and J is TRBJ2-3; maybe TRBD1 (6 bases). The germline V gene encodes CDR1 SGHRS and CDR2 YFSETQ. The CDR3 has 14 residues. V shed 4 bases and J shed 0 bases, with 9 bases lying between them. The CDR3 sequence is CASSTGQSTDTQYF. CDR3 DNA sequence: TGCGCCAGCAGCACCGGACAGAGCACAGATACGCAGTATTTT.

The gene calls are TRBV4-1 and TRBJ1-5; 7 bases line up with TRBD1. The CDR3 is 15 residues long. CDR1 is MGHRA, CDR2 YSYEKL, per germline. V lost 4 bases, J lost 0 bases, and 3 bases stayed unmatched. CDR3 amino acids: CASSRQGFSNQPQHF. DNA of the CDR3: TGCGCCAGCAGCCGACAGGGCTTTAGCAATCAGCCCCAGCATTTT.

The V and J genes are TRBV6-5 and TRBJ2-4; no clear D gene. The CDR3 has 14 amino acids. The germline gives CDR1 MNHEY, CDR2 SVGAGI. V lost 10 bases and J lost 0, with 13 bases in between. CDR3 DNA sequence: TGTGCCACCCAGCCCAGACTAGCCAAAAACATTCAGTACTTC. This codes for CATQPRLAKNIQYF.

The CDR3 is CASSLVLTTINYNEQFF. Written as DNA, the CDR3 is TGTGCCAGCAGCTTGGTCTTGACAACCATAAACTACAATGAGCAGTTCTTC. The rearrangement uses TRBV5-8 and TRBJ2-1; unclear D gene. The CDR3 sequence is 17 residues long. Germline loops: CDR1 SGHTS, CDR2 YDEGEE. Trimming removed 0 bases at V and 3 bases at J, with 16 bases between.

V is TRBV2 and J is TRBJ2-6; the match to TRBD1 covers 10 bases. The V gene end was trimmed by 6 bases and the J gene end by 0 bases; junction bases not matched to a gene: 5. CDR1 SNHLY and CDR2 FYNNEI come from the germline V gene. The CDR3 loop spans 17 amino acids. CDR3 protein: CASSSGTGDSGANVLTF. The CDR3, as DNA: TGTGCCAGCAGCTCCGGGACAGGGGACTCTGGGGCCAACGTCCTGACTTTC.

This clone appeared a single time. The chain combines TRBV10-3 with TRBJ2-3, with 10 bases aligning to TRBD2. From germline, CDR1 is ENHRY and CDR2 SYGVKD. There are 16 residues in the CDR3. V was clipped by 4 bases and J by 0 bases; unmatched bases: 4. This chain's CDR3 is CAISALAGSSTDTQYF. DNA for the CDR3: TGTGCCATCAGTGCACTAGCGGGGTCGAGCACAGATACGCAGTATTTT.

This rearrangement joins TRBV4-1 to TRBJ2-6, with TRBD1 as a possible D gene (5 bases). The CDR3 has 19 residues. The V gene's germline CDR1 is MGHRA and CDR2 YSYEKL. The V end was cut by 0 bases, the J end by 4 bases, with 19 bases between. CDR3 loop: CASSQDWQGLSGGANVLTF. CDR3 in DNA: TGCGCCAGCAGCCAAGATTGGCAGGGATTATCCGGAGGGGCCAACGTCCTGACTTTC.

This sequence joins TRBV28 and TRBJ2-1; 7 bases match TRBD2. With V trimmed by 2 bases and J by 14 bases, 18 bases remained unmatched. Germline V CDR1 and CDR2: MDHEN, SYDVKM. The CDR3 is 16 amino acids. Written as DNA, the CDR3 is TGTGCCAGCAGTTTACAACTCCACGGCCTTGCGGGAGATAAGTTCTTC. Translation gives CASSLQLHGLAGDKFF.

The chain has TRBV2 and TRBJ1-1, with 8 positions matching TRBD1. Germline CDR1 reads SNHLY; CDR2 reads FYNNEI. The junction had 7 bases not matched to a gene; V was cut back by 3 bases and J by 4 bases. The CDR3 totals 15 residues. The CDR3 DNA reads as TGTGCCAGCAGTGAGGACAGGGAGTTAGGCACTGAAGCTTTCTTT. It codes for CASSEDRELGTEAFF.

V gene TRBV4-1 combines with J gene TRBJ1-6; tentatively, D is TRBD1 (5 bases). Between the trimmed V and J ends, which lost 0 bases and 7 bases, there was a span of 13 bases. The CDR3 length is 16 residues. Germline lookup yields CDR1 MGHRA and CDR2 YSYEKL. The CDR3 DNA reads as TGCGCCAGCAGCCAAGATCCCCGACAGTTCAATTCACCCCTCCACTTT. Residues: CASSQDPRQFNSPLHF.

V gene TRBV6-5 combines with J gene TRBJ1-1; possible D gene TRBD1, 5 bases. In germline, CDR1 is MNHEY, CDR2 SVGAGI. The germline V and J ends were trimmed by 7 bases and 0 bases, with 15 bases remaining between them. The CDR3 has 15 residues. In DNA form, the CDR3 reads TGTGCCAGCATAACAGGAGGGCCCCTGAACACTGAAGCTTTCTTT. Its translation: CASITGGPLNTEAFF.

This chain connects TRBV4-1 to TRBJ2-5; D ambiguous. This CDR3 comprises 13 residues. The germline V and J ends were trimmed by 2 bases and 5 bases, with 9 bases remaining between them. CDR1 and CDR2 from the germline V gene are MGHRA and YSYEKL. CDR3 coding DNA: TGCGCCAGCAGCCAATCGGGTCCGGAGACCCAGTACTTC. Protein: CASSQSGPETQYF.